This is a list of T cell receptor beta chains from one sample in a study of blood T cell repertoires in COVID-19. Method: immunoSEQ multiplex PCR; TCRdb's copy keeps in-frame clones and lacks some. The sample has under 300,000 clones; approximately 83% are singletons. The sample comprised PBMCs or T cells enriched from blood (not recorded which). Source of these receptors: a woman aged 45-60 years who had recovered from COVID-19. Both conserved end residues are part of each CDR3. D genes are given only for firm matches. Size tells how often a clone was seen (once, few, many) or the class of an expanded clone, and some rows leave it out.

j_call	clone_size	d_call	v_call	cdr3_length	cdr3_nt	cdr3_aa
TRBJ2-7	.	.	TRBV1	18	TGCACCAGCAGCCAAGCGGCTAGCGGGAGGCGATCTACCTACGAGCAGTACTTC	CTSSQAASGRRSTYEQYF
TRBJ1-5	.	.	TRBV5-1	14	TGCGCCAGCAGCTTGGGACAGGTAGGGCAGCCCCAGCATTTT	CASSLGQVGQPQHF
TRBJ2-5	.	.	TRBV5-1	13	TGCGCCAGCAGCTTGGAGGTAGCGGAGACCCAGTACTTC	CASSLEVAETQYF
TRBJ1-1	.	.	TRBV27	13	TGTGCCAGCAAACCATTAGGGGGAACTGAAGCTTTCTTT	CASKPLGGTEAFF
TRBJ2-7	.	TRBD2	TRBV10-3	16	TGTGCCATCAGTGACCCGACTAGCGGGAGCTCCTACGAGCAGTACTTC	CAISDPTSGSSYEQYF
TRBJ2-7	.	TRBD2	TRBV12-3/TRBV12-4	13	TGTGCCAGCACCACTAGCGGCAACTACGAGCAGTACTTC	CASTTSGNYEQYF
TRBJ2-6	.	.	TRBV28	15	TGTGCCAGCAGTTTATCGGGCTCTGGGGCCAACGTCCTGACTTTC	CASSLSGSGANVLTF
TRBJ2-2	.	TRBD2	TRBV7-7	16	TGTGCTAGCAGTCCCGGACTAGCGGGAGGGACCGGGGAGCTGTTTTTT	CASSPGLAGGTGELFF
TRBJ1-2	.	.	TRBV10-1	13	TGCGCCAGCAGCTCAGGGTTTAACTATGGCTACACCTTC	CASSSGFNYGYTF
TRBJ1-6	.	TRBD1	TRBV27	15	TGTGCCAGCAGTTTGCGCAGGGGGCTGGATTCACCCCTCCACTTT	CASSLRRGLDSPLHF
TRBJ1-3	.	.	TRBV6-5	15	TGTGCCAGCAGGGTTACAGGTTTCTCTGGAAACACCATATATTTT	CASRVTGFSGNTIYF
TRBJ1-2	.	.	TRBV4-1	16	TGCGCCAGCAGCCAAGATTTTCCAGGGGCTAACTATGGCTACACCTTC	CASSQDFPGANYGYTF
TRBJ2-5	once	TRBD2	TRBV28	15	TGTGCCAGCGTACTAGCGGGAGGGCCACGAGAGACCCAGTACTTC	CASVLAGGPRETQYF
TRBJ2-3	.	.	TRBV27	16	TGTGCCAGCAGTTCTCCGGGCAGGGCATTCACAGATACGCAGTATTTT	CASSSPGRAFTDTQYF
TRBJ2-7	.	TRBD2	TRBV27	16	TGTGCCAGCAGTTCCATTGGCAGCGGGGCCACCTACGAGCAGTACTTC	CASSSIGSGATYEQYF
TRBJ2-7	.	.	TRBV2	14	TGTGCCAGCAGTGATAGTCCTGGTTCCTACGAGCAGTACTTC	CASSDSPGSYEQYF
TRBJ2-1	.	TRBD1	TRBV7-2	16	TGTGCCAGCAGCTCAAGGACAGGGGAGTCCTACAATGAGCAGTTCTTC	CASSSRTGESYNEQFF
TRBJ2-1	.	TRBD2	TRBV6-5	16	TGTGCCAGCAGTTACGGGGTTAGCGGGGAATACAATGAGCAGTTCTTC	CASSYGVSGEYNEQFF
TRBJ2-5	.	TRBD1	TRBV6-2/TRBV6-3	17	TGTGCCAGCAGTTACTCGCCCGGGACAGGGCCCCAAGAGACCCAGTACTTC	CASSYSPGTGPQETQYF
TRBJ2-1	.	.	TRBV2	15	TGTGCCAGCAGTGAATCCTCAACAGGTCTGACTGAGCAGTTCTTC	CASSESSTGLTEQFF
TRBJ1-1	.	.	TRBV11-2	16	TGTGCCAGCAGCTTAGGTGTTAGGCAGGGGAACACTGAAGCTTTCTTT	CASSLGVRQGNTEAFF
TRBJ2-7	.	TRBD2	TRBV18	16	TGTGCCAGCTCACCATACACGCTAGCGGGAGCCTACGAGCAGTACTTC	CASSPYTLAGAYEQYF
TRBJ1-1	.	TRBD1	TRBV12-3/TRBV12-4	12	TGTGCCAGACAGGGGGCGGAAGCTGAAGCTTTCTTT	CARQGAEAEAFF
TRBJ2-3	.	TRBD1	TRBV6-5	15	TGTGCCAGCAGGCGGACAGGGGCTAGCACAGATACGCAGTATTTT	CASRRTGASTDTQYF
TRBJ2-7	.	.	TRBV27	14	TGTGCCACCAGCTGGGACGGGAGCTCCTACGAGCAGTACTTC	CATSWDGSSYEQYF
TRBJ1-3	.	.	TRBV10-3	14	TGTGCCATAACTCGAGAGGCGTCTGGAAACACCATATATTTT	CAITREASGNTIYF
TRBJ1-5	.	TRBD1	TRBV28	15	TGTGCCAGCATCTCCCACAGGGGGCTGGTTCAGCCCCAGCATTTT	CASISHRGLVQPQHF
TRBJ2-3	.	.	TRBV11-2	14	TGTGCCAGCAGCTTCAACGCGGTTCCAGATACGCAGTATTTT	CASSFNAVPDTQYF
TRBJ1-2	.	.	TRBV2	13	TGTGCCAGCAGCCCTTCCTCGACAGTTGGCTACACCTTC	CASSPSSTVGYTF
TRBJ1-1	.	.	TRBV28	14	TGTGCCAGCAGAATCAGGATCGGTTCGACTGAAGCTTTCTTT	CASRIRIGSTEAFF
TRBJ2-3	.	TRBD1	TRBV29-1	13	TGCAGCGCACTGACAGGGTATAGGGATACGCAGTATTTT	CSALTGYRDTQYF
TRBJ1-6	.	TRBD1	TRBV28	16	TGTGCCAGCATCCCAAGGGGACAGGGGTACGGTTCACCCCTCCACTTT	CASIPRGQGYGSPLHF
TRBJ2-1	few	TRBD1	TRBV28	18	TGTGCCAGCAGTTCCTCCCCCCACACAGGGGCGATCTACAATGAGCAGTTCTTC	CASSSSPHTGAIYNEQFF
TRBJ2-4	.	TRBD2	TRBV6-1	16	TGTGCCAGCAGTGTAATAGCGGGAGCTGCGTTGGGCATTCAGTACTTC	CASSVIAGAALGIQYF
TRBJ2-2	.	.	TRBV4-2	15	TGTGCCAGCAGCCAAGATCCCATGACAGGAGGGGAGCTGTTTTTT	CASSQDPMTGGELFF
TRBJ2-3	.	TRBD2	TRBV5-1	13	TGCGCCAGCAGCTTCGGGGGGGCAGATACGCAGTATTTT	CASSFGGADTQYF
TRBJ2-7	.	TRBD1	TRBV5-4	15	TGTGCCAGCAGCACGGCCGGGACAGGACCCTACGAGCAGTACTTC	CASSTAGTGPYEQYF
TRBJ2-1	many	TRBD1	TRBV28	13	TGTGCCAGCAGTTTACCGACCGGGACAGGGGGGTTCTTC	CASSLPTGTGGFF
TRBJ1-3	.	TRBD1	TRBV19	14	TGTGCCAGTAGACGGACAGGGGAAGGAAACACCATATATTTT	CASRRTGEGNTIYF
TRBJ2-1	.	.	TRBV6-2/TRBV6-3	14	TGTGCCAGCAGTTTGGGACTTATGATCAATGAGCAGTTCTTC	CASSLGLMINEQFF
TRBJ1-2	.	TRBD1	TRBV7-9	12	TGTGCCAGTCAAAGAGGGGACAGGGGCCACACCTTC	CASQRGDRGHTF